A selection of T cell receptor beta chains follows, all from one sample in a study of T cells in Graves' hyperthyroidism and ophthalmopathy. TCRdb analysed the multiplex PCR reads with MiXCR anew, one entry per CDR3 protein. The repertoire holds around 580,000 distinct CDR3 sequences, around 42% seen once, with about 7.8% in the top ten. Sequenced material: peripheral blood or thyroid tissue (not recorded which). Source of these receptors: a woman between 18 and 29 years old with Graves' hyperthyroidism. CDR3s include the opening cysteine and the closing phenylalanine or tryptophan. The order of the fields is CDR3 protein, CDR3 DNA, D gene, J gene, V gene, clone size. D genes are given only for firm matches. A row's size may be missing; if present it is once, few, many or a size class.

CASTPDRVNEKLFF	TGTGCCAGTACCCCGGACAGGGTGAATGAAAAACTGTTTTTT	TRBD1	TRBJ1-4	TRBV19	many
CASSLVAGQSNQPQHF	TGTGCCAGCAGTTTAGTCGCTGGACAGAGTAATCAGCCCCAGCATTTT	.	TRBJ1-5	TRBV12-3/TRBV12-4	many
CSVAQLAASTDTQYF	TGCAGCGTTGCCCAATTAGCGGCTAGCACAGATACGCAGTATTTT	.	TRBJ2-3	TRBV29-1	.
CASTPTSSYEQYF	TGTGCCAGCACCCCAACGAGCTCTTACGAGCAGTACTTC	.	TRBJ2-7	TRBV11-2	.
CSATGARETQYF	TGCAGCGCCACCGGGGCTAGGGAGACCCAGTACTTC	.	TRBJ2-5	TRBV29-1	.
CASSLEDRGSSPEQYF	TGTGCCAGCAGCTTGGAGGACAGGGGGTCTTCCCCTGAGCAGTACTTC	TRBD1	TRBJ2-7	TRBV7-8	.
CASSDVAGRSEQFF	TGTGCCAGCAGTGATGTCGCGGGACGAAGTGAGCAGTTCTTC	.	TRBJ2-1	TRBV2	.
CATSRDHGRFLTGANVLTF	TGTGCCACCAGCAGAGATCACGGGCGATTCTTAACTGGGGCCAACGTCCTGACTTTC	.	TRBJ2-6	TRBV15	many
CACRWGYEQYF	TGTGCCTGTCGGTGGGGCTACGAGCAGTACTTC	.	TRBJ2-7	TRBV30	few
CASSSVTGGNEQYF	TGTGCCAGCAGCTCGGTGACAGGGGGCAACGAGCAGTACTTC	TRBD1	TRBJ2-7	TRBV7-2	.
CASSGPEGVATNEKLFF	TGTGCCAGCAGTGGGCCCGAGGGGGTTGCAACTAATGAAAAACTGTTTTTT	.	TRBJ1-4	TRBV25-1	many
CASRSSGTDPYEQYF	TGTGCCAGCAGGTCCTCCGGGACAGATCCCTACGAGCAGTACTTC	TRBD1	TRBJ2-7	TRBV12-3/TRBV12-4	many
CASSDDTSYEQYF	TGTGCCAGCAGCGATGACACCTCCTACGAGCAGTACTTC	.	TRBJ2-7	TRBV7-6	.
CSASSPGRGETQYF	TGCAGTGCCAGCTCACCGGGCAGAGGAGAGACCCAGTACTTC	.	TRBJ2-5	TRBV20-1	.
CAAGGRNTEAFF	TGTGCTGCAGGGGGCAGGAACACTGAAGCTTTCTTT	TRBD1	TRBJ1-1	TRBV2	once
CAISGTSGSAYEQYF	TGTGCCATCAGTGGAACTAGCGGGAGTGCCTACGAGCAGTACTTC	TRBD2	TRBJ2-7	TRBV10-3	many
CASSITGGDDNSPLHF	TGTGCCAGTAGTATTACAGGGGGCGACGATAATTCACCCCTCCACTTT	TRBD1	TRBJ1-6	TRBV19	many
CASSLNRVTYGYTF	TGTGCCAGCAGCTTAAACAGGGTTACCTATGGCTACACCTTC	.	TRBJ1-2	TRBV7-9	many
CASSQDLGQGVRPQHF	TGCGCCAGCAGCCAAGATCTTGGACAGGGGGTCCGGCCCCAGCATTTT	TRBD1	TRBJ1-5	TRBV4-1	many
CASSSPGTGGSYEQYF	TGTGCCAGCAGTTCACCAGGGACAGGTGGGTCCTACGAGCAGTACTTC	TRBD1	TRBJ2-7	TRBV12-3/TRBV12-4	many
CSAGGLAGVIAYEQYF	TGCAGTGCGGGCGGACTAGCGGGAGTAATAGCCTACGAGCAGTACTTC	TRBD2	TRBJ2-7	TRBV20-1	once
CASSSPGPYNGYTF	TGTGCCAGCAGCTCACCGGGGCCATACAATGGCTACACCTTC	.	TRBJ1-2	TRBV7-2	.
CASTLKETQYF	TGTGCCAGCACCCTAAAAGAGACCCAGTACTTC	.	TRBJ2-5	TRBV7-9	many
CASSQPGAGRTEAFF	TGTGCCAGTAGCCAACCCGGGGCAGGGAGGACTGAAGCTTTCTTT	.	TRBJ1-1	TRBV19	once
CASSPPGRQHF	TGTGCCAGCAGCCCCCCTGGGCGACAGCATTTT	.	TRBJ1-5	TRBV7-2	.
CASSPRMNTGELFF	TGTGCCAGCAGTCCTAGGATGAACACCGGGGAGCTGTTTTTT	.	TRBJ2-2	TRBV12-3/TRBV12-4	many
CASSVRTGASETQYF	TGTGCCAGCAGCGTAAGGACAGGGGCAAGTGAGACCCAGTACTTC	TRBD1	TRBJ2-5	TRBV7-3	.
CASASPNTGELFF	TGTGCCTCGGCTAGTCCGAACACCGGGGAGCTGTTTTTT	.	TRBJ2-2	TRBV6-4	many
CASSVVGGPDTQYF	TGTGCCAGCAGCGTAGTGGGGGGACCAGATACGCAGTATTTT	.	TRBJ2-3	TRBV9	.
CASSSFDRAPLYSNQPQHF	TGTGCCAGCAGTTCGTTCGACAGGGCACCGCTTTATAGCAATCAGCCCCAGCATTTT	TRBD1	TRBJ1-5	TRBV6-9	few
CAISDPGELFF	TGTGCCATCAGTGACCCCGGGGAGCTGTTTTTT	.	TRBJ2-2	TRBV10-3	many
CASSLARTGFRTGELFF	TGTGCCAGCAGCTTAGCTCGGACAGGGTTCCGCACCGGGGAGCTGTTTTTT	TRBD1	TRBJ2-2	TRBV7-8	.
CSVGEGGYTF	TGCAGCGTTGGGGAGGGTGGCTACACCTTC	.	TRBJ1-2	TRBV29-1	few
CASSPSRTSGIQTQYF	TGCGCCAGCAGCCCCTCCCGGACTAGCGGGATTCAGACCCAGTACTTC	TRBD2	TRBJ2-5	TRBV4-3	once
CASSPAGGFQPQHF	TGTGCCAGCAGTCCCGCAGGGGGCTTTCAGCCCCAGCATTTT	TRBD1	TRBJ1-5	TRBV27	many
CASSLDGASRAETQYF	TGTGCCAGCAGCCTAGACGGGGCCTCTCGAGCAGAGACCCAGTACTTC	.	TRBJ2-5	TRBV13	.
CASSLDSLAPYEQYF	TGTGCCAGCAGCTTAGATTCACTAGCGCCGTACGAGCAGTACTTC	TRBD2	TRBJ2-7	TRBV11-2	many
CASWNNYGYTF	TGTGCCAGCTGGAATAACTATGGCTACACCTTC	.	TRBJ1-2	TRBV25-1	.
CASSPPGTSGRPHTGELFF	TGTGCCAGCAGCCCTCCCGGGACTAGCGGGAGGCCGCACACCGGGGAGCTGTTTTTT	TRBD2	TRBJ2-2	TRBV4-2	.
CASSQDRGLQPQHF	TGCGCCAGCAGCCAAGACAGGGGGCTTCAGCCCCAGCATTTT	TRBD1	TRBJ1-5	TRBV4-3	many
CATSRSTGFDEQYF	TGTGCCACCAGCAGATCGACAGGGTTCGACGAGCAGTACTTC	TRBD1	TRBJ2-7	TRBV15	many
CATSIRGHNEQFF	TGTGCCACCAGTATCAGGGGCCACAATGAGCAGTTCTTC	.	TRBJ2-1	TRBV24-1	.
CASSRGDEKLFF	TGTGCCAGCAGCAGGGGGGACGAAAAACTGTTTTTT	.	TRBJ1-4	TRBV7-6	many
CASRSRDTEAFF	TGTGCCAGTAGAAGTCGGGACACTGAAGCTTTCTTT	.	TRBJ1-1	TRBV19	few
CASSPLIRDEDTGELFF	TGTGCCAGCAGCCCCCTTATAAGGGACGAAGACACCGGGGAGCTGTTTTTT	.	TRBJ2-2	TRBV7-9	many
CATRPGREQYF	TGTGCCACCAGACCCGGGAGGGAGCAGTACTTC	TRBD2	TRBJ2-7	TRBV7-9	.
CASSLVVSGSGANVLTF	TGTGCCAGCAGCTTAGTGGTTTCAGGGTCTGGGGCCAACGTCCTGACTTTC	.	TRBJ2-6	TRBV13	many
CASSDRDDRKGVRTEAFF	TGTGCCAGCAGTGACCGTGACGATAGGAAAGGGGTTCGGACTGAAGCTTTCTTT	.	TRBJ1-1	TRBV25-1	many
CAGSLLRGTTEAFF	TGCGCCGGCAGCTTGCTAAGAGGGACCACTGAAGCTTTCTTC	.	TRBJ1-1	TRBV5-1	.
CASIRAVAGGPYEQYF	TGTGCCAGCATCCGGGCGGTAGCGGGAGGGCCCTACGAGCAGTACTTC	TRBD2	TRBJ2-7	TRBV6-6	many
CASSAQGLLDTEAFF	TGTGCCAGCAGTGCTCAAGGGTTACTAGACACTGAAGCTTTCTTT	.	TRBJ1-1	TRBV2	many